The rows below give T cell receptor beta chains drawn from one sample of a study of blood T cell repertoires in COVID-19. TCRdb keeps only in-frame clones here, not all; method: immunoSEQ multiplex PCR. Found here are about 56,000 clones, just under 75% of them singletons; the top ten hold more than 4%. Sequencing was done on a sample of peripheral blood. All receptors derive from a woman in her seventies with COVID-19, enrolled during active disease. Each CDR3 is given with its conserved first and last residue. A D gene is named only where the DNA matches it firmly. Clone size is not always given. Where it is, it says once, few, many or a class for expanded clones.

V gene,clone size,J gene,CDR3 length,D gene,CDR3 protein,CDR3 DNA
TRBV11-3,.,TRBJ2-1,15,TRBD2,CASSTRLAGVDEQFF,TGTGCCAGCAGCACCCGACTAGCGGGAGTTGATGAGCAGTTCTTC
TRBV13,.,TRBJ2-7,15,TRBD2,CASSSGAGKQYEQYF,TGTGCCAGCAGCTCGGGAGCGGGGAAACAGTACGAGCAGTACTTC
TRBV11-3,.,TRBJ2-3,14,.,CASSLDFGVDTQYF,TGTGCCAGCAGCTTAGATTTCGGGGTAGATACGCAGTATTTT
TRBV9,.,TRBJ1-4,16,.,CASSVAWGGASEKLFF,TGTGCCAGCAGCGTAGCTTGGGGGGGCGCGAGTGAAAAACTGTTTTTT
TRBV6-5,.,TRBJ1-4,14,TRBD1,CASSYLTGAEKLFF,TGTGCCAGCAGTTATCTGACAGGGGCTGAAAAACTGTTTTTT
TRBV29-1,few,TRBJ1-3,13,.,CSAEGGSGNTIYF,TGCAGCGCGGAGGGAGGCTCTGGAAACACCATATATTTT
TRBV6-5,.,TRBJ2-5,15,TRBD2,CASSSSGGSQETQYF,TGTGCCAGCAGTTCTAGCGGGGGAAGCCAAGAGACCCAGTACTTC
TRBV7-2,.,TRBJ1-6,14,.,CASSPSSYNSPLHF,TGTGCCAGCAGCCCTAGCTCCTATAATTCACCCCTCCACTTT
TRBV5-1,.,TRBJ1-1,14,TRBD1,CASSAGTGHSEAFF,TGCGCCAGCAGCGCCGGGACAGGGCATTCTGAAGCTTTCTTT
TRBV11-3,once,TRBJ2-3,16,TRBD2,CASSQVAGARADTQYF,TGTGCCAGCAGCCAGGTGGCGGGAGCCAGGGCAGATACGCAGTATTTT
TRBV11-2,.,TRBJ2-1,19,TRBD2,CASSPRLAGGWSSYNEQFF,TGTGCCAGCAGCCCAAGGCTAGCGGGGGGCTGGAGCTCCTACAATGAGCAGTTCTTC
TRBV7-8,.,TRBJ1-2,14,TRBD1,CASSLAGGSFGYTF,TGTGCCAGCAGCTTGGCAGGGGGCTCATTTGGCTACACCTTC
TRBV7-3,.,TRBJ1-6,14,TRBD1,CASSLGTANSPLHF,TGTGCCAGCAGCCTCGGGACAGCCAATTCACCCCTCCACTTT
TRBV6-5,.,TRBJ1-1,15,TRBD1,CASSPTPDRVAEAFF,TGTGCCAGCAGCCCCACGCCGGACAGGGTCGCTGAAGCTTTCTTT